The 19 T cell receptor beta chains in this list originate from one sample, sequenced in a study of blood T cell repertoires in COVID-19. TCRdb's table, derived via immunoSEQ multiplex PCR, lists solely in-frame clones and lacks some. This table has roughly 240,000 clones, approximately 83% appearing once. Sequences were obtained from peripheral blood. These receptors all come from a woman in her thirties who had recovered from COVID-19.

This clone was seen only a few times. The chain is built from TRBV27 and TRBJ1-4, with 7 bases lining up with TRBD1. CDR3 size: 13 residues. The V gene end was trimmed by 0 bases and the J gene end by 11 bases; junction bases not matched to a gene: 3. Per germline, CDR1 MNHEY and CDR2 SMNVEV (reference sequence). Here the CDR3 reads CASSLSPGGKLFF. CDR3 bases: TGTGCCAGCAGTTTATCGCCAGGGGGGAAACTGTTTTTT.

The genes are TRBV5-1 and TRBJ1-3; 9 positions match TRBD1. Unmatched junction bases numbered 3, after V lost 2 bases and J lost 3 bases. The germline gives CDR1 SGHRS, CDR2 YFSETQ. CDR3 size: 15 residues. This chain's CDR3 is CASSLTGGFGNTIYF. For the CDR3, the DNA is TGCGCCAGCAGCTTAACAGGGGGCTTTGGAAACACCATATATTTT.

This rearrangement joins TRBV7-2 to TRBJ1-3; TRBD1 might be the D (5 bases). The CDR3 is 16 amino acids. V lost 0 bases to trimming and J lost 3 bases, with 12 bases between them. CDR1 and CDR2 (germline): SGHTA, FQGNSA. In DNA, the CDR3 is TGTGCCAGCAGCTTAGCGGCAGGGAAGATTGGAAACACCATATATTTT. It encodes CASSLAAGKIGNTIYF. Together with reference TRBV7-2 and TRBJ1-3, the CDR3 gives the full variable domain: GAGVSQSPSNKVTEKGKDVELRCDPISGHTALYWYRQSLGQGLEFLIYFQGNSAPDKSGLPSDRFSAERTGGSVSTLTIQRTQQEDSAVYLCASSLAAGKIGNTIYFGEGSWLTVV.

This clone turned up a few times. The chain couples TRBV6-2 or TRBV6-3 to TRBJ2-2; D is undetermined. Per the germline V gene, CDR1 is MNHEY and CDR2 is SVGEGT. The V gene lost 4 bases and the J gene lost 6 bases, with 9 bases spanning the gap. This CDR3 spans 13 amino acids. CDR3 protein: CASSFSGPGELFF. The CDR3 nucleotides read TGTGCCAGCAGTTTTTCAGGCCCCGGGGAGCTGTTTTTT.

This chain connects TRBV7-2 to TRBJ1-4, with 8 positions matching TRBD1. The CDR3 has 14 residues. The ends lost 7 bases at V and 10 bases at J; junction bases unmatched: 11. Per the germline V gene, CDR1 is SGHTA and CDR2 is FQGNSA. CDR3 bases: TGTGCCAGCAACCTCTCAGGGGGCGGGGGAAAACTGTTTTTT. Amino acids: CASNLSGGGGKLFF.

This chain uses TRBV7-6 with TRBJ2-7; the match to TRBD2 covers 7 bases. The CDR3 runs 13 residues. V shed 3 bases and J 4 bases; nucleotides not matched to a gene: 3. Germline V lookup: CDR1 SGHVS, CDR2 FNYEAQ. CDR3 region: CASSFGGLYEQYF. The CDR3 nucleotides are TGTGCCAGCAGCTTCGGGGGGTTATACGAGCAGTACTTC.

The chain has TRBV30 and TRBJ2-7; 7 bases fit TRBD1. CDR3 length: 13 residues. Germline lookup yields CDR1 GTSNPN and CDR2 SVGIG (reference sequence). Germline trimming cut 3 bases from V and 6 bases from J; bases unmatched to any gene: 8. The CDR3 nucleotides are TGTGCCTGGAGCCCGACAGGGATCGGCGAGCAGTACTTC. It specifies CAWSPTGIGEQYF.

The chain combines TRBV18 with TRBJ2-7; 9 positions match TRBD2. Germline V gene data show CDR1 as KGHSH and CDR2 as LQKENI. The CDR3 has 15 residues. V lost 2 bases, J lost 2 bases, and 4 bases stayed unmatched. For the CDR3, the DNA is TGTGCCAGCTCACCAGGCGGGGGGGTACCCTACGAGCAGTACTTC. As protein: CASSPGGGVPYEQYF.

This chain uses TRBV18 with TRBJ1-1; 7 nucleotides align to TRBD1. V lost 3 bases to trimming and J lost 7 bases; unmatched junction nucleotides: 5. The CDR3 totals 13 residues. The germline V gene has CDR1 KGHSH and CDR2 LQKENI. CDR3 region: CASSPERTGEAFF. The DNA for the CDR3 is TGTGCCAGCTCACCGGAGCGGACAGGTGAAGCTTTCTTT.

The rearrangement uses TRBV10-1 and TRBJ2-3; 8 nucleotides agree with TRBD1. The CDR3 runs 17 residues. Trimming took 7 bases from V and 3 from J; bases not matched to a gene: 15. CDR1 WNHNN and CDR2 SYGVQD come from the germline V gene (reference sequence). The CDR3 DNA reads TGCGCCAGCAATCAACCTAGTGGCAGGGGGCGTACAGATACGCAGTATTTT. This encodes CASNQPSGRGRTDTQYF.

The chain combines TRBV6-5 with TRBJ1-1, with D tentatively TRBD1 (5 bases). Trimming pared 6 bases from V and 4 bases from J, leaving 12 bases between. The CDR3 is 13 amino acids. From germline, CDR1 is MNHEY and CDR2 SVGAGI. The CDR3 bases are TGTGCCAGCAGGACTTCAGGGTCCACTGAAGCTTTCTTT. Amino acids: CASRTSGSTEAFF.

The chain combines TRBV4-1 with TRBJ1-2; D unclear. Germline CDR1 and CDR2: MGHRA and YSYEKL. V was shortened by 0 bases and J by 6 bases, with 11 bases between the two germline ends. This CDR3 is built from 14 residues. The CDR3: CASSQDLADNGYTF. The CDR3 nucleotides are TGCGCCAGCAGCCAAGATCTGGCCGACAATGGCTACACCTTC.

This clone was seen once. The chain recombines TRBV9 with TRBJ1-2; possibly TRBD1 for D (5 bases). Germline V gene data show CDR1 as SGDLS and CDR2 as YYNGEE. The CDR3 runs to 15 residues. V lost 0 bases and J 10 bases, leaving 19 bases between the germline ends. The DNA of the CDR3 is TGTGCCAGCAGCGTAGATTATGGGGCCCGCGGCGTCTACACCTTC. Translating it yields CASSVDYGARGVYTF.

The chain uses TRBV5-5 and TRBJ1-1, with 7 bases matching TRBD1. After removal of 0 bases from V and 4 bases from J, the junction contained 0 bases not matched to a gene. Per germline, CDR1 SGHKS and CDR2 YYEKEE (reference sequence). This CDR3 is built from 13 residues. The CDR3 DNA reads TGTGCCAGCAGCTTGGACAGGGGCACTGAAGCTTTCTTT. Its protein is CASSLDRGTEAFF.

This clone was found once. The chain employs TRBV27 and TRBJ1-1; tentative D call: TRBD1 (5 bases). This CDR3 region has 13 residues. CDR1 is MNHEY, CDR2 SMNVEV, per germline (reference sequence). V was shortened by 8 bases and J by 1 base, with 11 bases between the two germline ends. The CDR3 loop is CASSYGQNTEAFF. The CDR3 region has the DNA TGTGCCAGCTCCTACGGACAGAACACTGAAGCTTTCTTT.

The rearrangement links TRBV7-6 to TRBJ1-1; 7 positions agree with TRBD1. V shed 4 bases, J shed 2 bases, and the junction held 13 bases outside the gene matches. CDR3 length: 17 amino acids. Germline V gene sequence: CDR1 SGHVS, CDR2 FNYEAQ. This CDR3 is CASSSKPGQNLNTEAFF. The CDR3 region has the DNA TGTGCCAGCAGCTCAAAGCCGGGACAGAACCTAAACACTGAAGCTTTCTTT.

The gene calls are TRBV20-1 and TRBJ1-4, with D tentatively TRBD1 (5 bases). Trimming took off 3 bases at V and 6 bases at J, with 14 bases between the two ends. The germline V gene has CDR1 DFQATT and CDR2 SNEGSKA (reference sequence). The CDR3 runs to 14 residues. The CDR3 DNA sequence: TGCAGTGCTAGTAGCGGGGGTGGGGATGAAAAACTGTTTTTT. Amino acid sequence: CSASSGGGDEKLFF.

The chain couples TRBV7-2 to TRBJ2-5; 7 bases map to TRBD2. Germline CDR1 and CDR2: SGHTA and FQGNSA. The J segment lost 0 bases and the V segment lost 4 bases, leaving 5 bases of the junction unmatched. The CDR3 totals 15 residues. CDR3 sequence reads: CASSSGGWYQETQYF. DNA of the CDR3: TGTGCCAGCAGCTCCGGGGGGTGGTACCAAGAGACCCAGTACTTC.

As DNA, the CDR3 is TGTGCCAGCAGCGTAGGGACAGCAAATGAAAAACTGTTTTTT. Its protein is CASSVGTANEKLFF. The chain combines TRBV9 with TRBJ1-4, with D tentatively TRBD1 (6 bases). Trimming removed 0 bases from V and 5 bases from J, with 8 bases in between. The CDR3 is made up of 14 amino acids. The germline CDR1 and CDR2 sequences are SGDLS and YYNGEE.